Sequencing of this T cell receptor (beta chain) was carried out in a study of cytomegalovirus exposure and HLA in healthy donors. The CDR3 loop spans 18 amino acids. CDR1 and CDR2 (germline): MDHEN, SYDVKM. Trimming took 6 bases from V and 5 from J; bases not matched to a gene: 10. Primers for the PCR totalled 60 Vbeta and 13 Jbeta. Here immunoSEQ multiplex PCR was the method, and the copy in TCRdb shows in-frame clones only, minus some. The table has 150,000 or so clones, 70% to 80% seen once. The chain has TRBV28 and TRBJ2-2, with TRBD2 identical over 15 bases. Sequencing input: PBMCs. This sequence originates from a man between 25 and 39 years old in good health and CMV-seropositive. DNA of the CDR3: TGTGCCAGCAGATACATGGGACTAGCGGGAGGAGGGACCGGGGAGCTGTTTTTT. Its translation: CASRYMGLAGGGTGELFF.